The clone carrying this T cell receptor beta chain was recorded at least ten times. Its cognate antigen is unknown. Germline loops: CDR1 SGDLS, CDR2 YYNGEE. CDR3 length: 16 residues. Losses at the gene ends were 0 bases for V and 5 bases for J; bases not matched to a gene: 4. This entry is derived from a study of T cells in Graves' hyperthyroidism and ophthalmopathy. Study summary: Sampling of peripheral blood happened at initial diagnosis, prior to any treatment.

The CDR3 regions of TCR beta were amplified from RNA transcripts. Initially, a first-round RT-PCR of the TCR CDR3 employed the HTBI primer set. TCRdb itself ran the multiplex PCR reads through MiXCR, one entry per CDR3 protein. The sample lists 690,000 or so distinct CDR3 sequences; 18% were seen once. Study-wide results and limits: A 13 V-J model separated ophthalmopathy from stable hyperthyroidism. Before onset, by a median of around 6.1 months, the model predicted ophthalmopathy.

Sequenced material: blood. This receptor was taken from a woman aged 45 to 65 with Graves' hyperthyroidism that later progressed to Graves' ophthalmopathy. This chain joins TRBV9 and TRBJ2-1; 11 positions match TRBD1. The CDR3 nucleotides read TGTGCCAGCAGCGTAGATGGGACAGGGGGGAACAATGAGCAGTTCTTC. It is translated as CASSVDGTGGNNEQFF.